The 6 T cell receptor beta chains in this list originate from one sample, sequenced in a study of tumour-infiltrating T cells in Burkitt lymphoma. TCRdb keeps only in-frame clones here, not all; method: immunoSEQ multiplex PCR. The profile shows tens of thousands of clones, around 32% of them singletons. Specimen: tumor tissue. The receptors were gathered from a human donor with Burkitt lymphoma.

V and J are TRBV29-1 and TRBJ1-2, with no clear D. The CDR3 is made up of 10 amino acids. The V end was cut by 4 bases, the J end by 6 bases, with 6 bases between. The germline gives CDR1 SQVTM, CDR2 ANQGSEA. The CDR3 region is CSVGFDGYTF. CDR3 bases: TGCAGCGTTGGGTTCGATGGCTACACCTTC. Using reference TRBV29-1 and TRBJ1-2 for the parts outside the CDR3, the full variable domain is SAVISQKPSRDICQRGTSLTIQCQVDSQVTMMFWYRQQPGQSLTLIATANQGSEATYESGFVIDKFPISRPNLTFSTLTVSNMSPEDSSIYLCSVGFDGYTFGSGTRLTVV.

The chain carries TRBV7-2 and TRBJ2-3; TRBD1 is a possible D gene (5 bases). Germline CDR1 and CDR2: SGHTA and FQGNSA. V was pared by 2 bases and J by 3 bases, with 12 bases between. The CDR3 extends over 15 amino acids. CDR3 sequence: CASSLNPGRTDTQYF. In DNA, the CDR3 is TGTGCCAGCAGCTTAAATCCAGGGCGGACAGATACGCAGTATTTT. Based on the CDR3 plus reference TRBV7-2 and TRBJ2-3, the full variable domain is GAGVSQSPSNKVTEKGKDVELRCDPISGHTALYWYRQSLGQGLEFLIYFQGNSAPDKSGLPSDRFSAERTGGSVSTLTIQRTQQEDSAVYLCASSLNPGRTDTQYFGPGTRLTVL.

There are many counts of this clone. CDR3 sequence: CASSWGNTEAFF. CDR3 in DNA: TGTGCCAGCAGCTGGGGGAACACTGAAGCTTTCTTT. The rearrangement joins TRBV5-6 to TRBJ1-1; no firm D call. The CDR3 contains 12 residues. Germline CDR1 reads SGHDT; CDR2 reads YYEEEE. The germline V and J ends were trimmed by 3 bases and 1 base, with 4 bases remaining between them.

A few counts support this clone. The chain joins TRBV4-3 to TRBJ2-7, with 9 nucleotides matching TRBD2. The V gene's germline CDR1 is LGHNA and CDR2 YSLEER. CDR3 length: 13 residues. Trimming at V came to 3 bases and at J to 5 bases, leaving 2 bases not matched to a gene. CDR3 amino acids: CASSHSSGDEQYF. CDR3 coding DNA: TGCGCCAGCAGCCATTCTAGCGGGGACGAGCAGTACTTC.

V gene TRBV11-2 combines with J gene TRBJ2-3, with 7 nucleotides matching TRBD1. The CDR3 sequence is 15 residues long. V dropped 2 bases and J dropped 2; count of bases not matched to a gene: 4. Germline CDR1 is SGHAT and CDR2 is FQNNGV. CDR3 bases: TGTGCCAGCAGCTTAAAGACAGGGACCACAGATACGCAGTATTTT. Translation gives CASSLKTGTTDTQYF.

CDR3 sequence (DNA): TGTGCCAGTGGGGGCAGGGTAATATACGAGCAGTACTTC. This sequence encodes CASGGRVIYEQYF. The gene calls are TRBV27 and TRBJ2-7; TRBD1 might be the D (6 bases). CDR3 size: 13 residues. Trimming removed 9 bases from V and 4 bases from J, with 16 bases in between. Germline loops: CDR1 MNHEY, CDR2 SMNVEV (reference sequence).